What follows are 3 T cell receptor beta chains derived from one specimen sequenced in a study of cytomegalovirus exposure and HLA in healthy donors. The PCR had 60 Vbeta and 13 Jbeta primers. Clones were sequenced by immunoSEQ multiplex PCR, and TCRdb holds only the in-frame ones, with some missing. This table has approximately 150,000 clones, 82% appearing once. The sequencing input was PBMCs. The receptors were sampled from a middle-aged woman in good health and CMV-seronegative.

V usage is TRBV7-3 and J usage is TRBJ2-5; a weak D match, TRBD1 (5 bases). From germline, CDR1 is SGHTA and CDR2 FQGTGA. Trimming cost V 5 bases and J 4 bases, with 11 bases left between them. CDR3 length: 13 amino acids. The CDR3 DNA sequence: TGTGCCAGCAGCCCAGGGATAGGAGAGACCCAGTACTTC. Amino acid sequence: CASSPGIGETQYF.

The chain carries TRBV27 and TRBJ2-1, with 9 positions matching TRBD2. Trimming at V came to 6 bases and at J to 3 bases, leaving 6 bases not matched to a gene. This CDR3 comprises 15 residues. The germline V gene encodes CDR1 MNHEY and CDR2 SMNVEV (reference sequence). The CDR3 spells CASRRTSANYNEQFF. The CDR3, as DNA: TGTGCCAGCAGACGGACTAGCGCAAACTACAATGAGCAGTTCTTC.

This chain connects TRBV28 to TRBJ1-2; D call uncertain. The CDR3 covers 13 residues. The germline V gene encodes CDR1 MDHEN and CDR2 SYDVKM. With 2 bases removed from V and 2 bases from J, the gap between germline ends came to 6 bases. CDR3 amino acids: CASSLSRNYGYTF. The CDR3 nucleotides are TGTGCCAGCAGTTTAAGCCGAAACTATGGCTACACCTTC.